The rows below give T cell receptor beta chains drawn from one sample of a study of blood T cell repertoires in COVID-19. TCRdb's table, derived via immunoSEQ multiplex PCR, lists solely in-frame clones and lacks some. The sample shows approximately 90,000 clones, around 85% of them seen only once. Material: peripheral blood. All receptors come from a man between 45 and 60 years old with acute or convalescent COVID-19. Each CDR3 is given with its conserved first and last residue. A D gene is named only where the DNA matches it firmly. Some rows have no size entry. The others give once, few or many, or a class for an expanded clone.

TRBV5-6	TRBD2	NA	TRBJ2-3	CASSPGASGVRTDTQYF	TGTGCCAGCAGCCCCGGGGCTAGCGGGGTAAGAACAGATACGCAGTATTTT
TRBV5-1	NA	NA	TRBJ1-4	CASSLVTASEKLFF	TGCGCCAGCAGCTTGGTGACGGCTAGCGAAAAACTGTTTTTT
TRBV30	TRBD1	NA	TRBJ2-7	CAWGQDRYEQYF	TGTGCCTGGGGACAGGATCGGTACGAGCAGTACTTC
TRBV4-3	TRBD1	NA	TRBJ1-5	CASSPWTGGNQPQHF	TGCGCCAGCAGCCCTTGGACAGGGGGCAATCAGCCCCAGCATTTT
TRBV29-1	NA	NA	TRBJ2-3	CSVDDGTDTQYF	TGCAGCGTTGACGACGGGACAGATACGCAGTATTTT
TRBV14	TRBD1	NA	TRBJ1-3	CASSRTGSGNTIYF	TGTGCCAGCAGTCGGACAGGCTCTGGAAACACCATATATTTT
TRBV27	TRBD1	NA	TRBJ2-7	CASNPGQGMGEQYF	TGTGCCAGCAACCCGGGACAGGGTATGGGGGAGCAGTACTTC
TRBV5-8	NA	NA	TRBJ2-7	CASSLGPGISYEQYF	TGTGCCAGCAGCTTGGGGCCAGGGATATCCTACGAGCAGTACTTC
TRBV15	NA	NA	TRBJ2-4	CATKNESIKNIQYF	TGTGCCACCAAGAATGAGAGTATCAAAAACATTCAGTACTTC
TRBV27	NA	NA	TRBJ1-3	CASSSLLSGSSGNTIYF	TGTGCCAGCAGTTCCCTCCTATCGGGTAGCTCTGGAAACACCATATATTTT
TRBV12-3/TRBV12-4	NA	once	TRBJ1-6	CASSLGAHSPLHF	TGTGCCAGCAGTTTAGGGGCTCATTCACCCCTCCACTTT
TRBV30	NA	NA	TRBJ2-1	CAWNGANEQFF	TGTGCCTGGAATGGGGCCAATGAGCAGTTCTTC
TRBV13	NA	NA	TRBJ2-7	CASSLEGEGPEQYF	TGTGCCAGCAGCTTAGAGGGGGAGGGCCCCGAGCAGTACTTC
TRBV4-3	NA	NA	TRBJ2-1	CASSQDSGRGRNEQFF	TGCGCCAGCAGCCAAGATAGTGGCAGGGGAAGGAATGAGCAGTTCTTC
TRBV19	NA	NA	TRBJ2-2	CASSPWARGNTGELFF	TGTGCCAGTAGTCCTTGGGCCAGGGGGAACACCGGGGAGCTGTTTTTT
TRBV10-3	TRBD1	NA	TRBJ1-3	CAIRGQNVNGGGNTIYF	TGTGCCATCAGGGGACAGAACGTAAACGGAGGAGGAAACACCATATATTTT
TRBV4-3	TRBD1	NA	TRBJ2-7	CASSHRTGKSSYEQYF	TGCGCCAGCAGCCACCGGACAGGGAAGAGCTCCTACGAGCAGTACTTC
TRBV5-6	TRBD2	NA	TRBJ2-5	CASSPTSIAGPRETQYF	TGTGCCAGCAGCCCAACCTCCATAGCGGGACCGCGGGAGACCCAGTACTTC
TRBV19	NA	NA	TRBJ2-5	CASSIEGTPGGETQYF	TGTGCCAGTAGCATCGAAGGGACTCCAGGTGGAGAGACCCAGTACTTC
TRBV5-5	TRBD1	NA	TRBJ1-2	CASSLVSGTGSFGYTF	TGTGCCAGCAGCTTGGTCTCCGGGACAGGTTCATTTGGCTACACCTTC
TRBV7-9	NA	NA	TRBJ1-6	CASSLGESYNSPLHF	TGTGCCAGCAGCTTGGGAGAGAGCTATAATTCACCCCTCCACTTT
TRBV10-2	NA	NA	TRBJ1-5	CASSELGANQPQHF	TGCGCCAGCAGTGAGCTCGGAGCAAATCAGCCCCAGCATTTT
TRBV19	TRBD1	NA	TRBJ1-1	CASSRLTGRNTEAFF	TGTGCCAGTAGTAGACTGACAGGGAGGAACACTGAAGCTTTCTTT
TRBV5-6	NA	NA	TRBJ2-7	CASSPDTAYEQYF	TGTGCCAGCAGCCCGGACACAGCCTACGAGCAGTACTTC
TRBV18	TRBD1	NA	TRBJ2-7	CASSPAMGTGRNEQYF	TGTGCCAGCTCACCGGCGATGGGGACAGGGCGGAACGAGCAGTACTTC
TRBV5-1	NA	once	TRBJ1-1	CASSFNGDSAFF	TGCGCCAGCAGTTTTAACGGGGATAGTGCTTTCTTT
TRBV24-1	TRBD2	NA	TRBJ2-1	CATSDPTSGVSYNEQFF	TGTGCCACCAGTGACCCAACTAGCGGGGTTTCGTACAATGAGCAGTTCTTC
TRBV21-1	NA	once	TRBJ1-5	CASSTPYQPQHF	TGTGCCAGCAGCACCCCGTATCAGCCCCAGCATTTT